This passage covers 23 T cell receptor beta chains from one sample sequenced in a study of control samples from healthy donors and cancer patients (dated by TCRdb to the early 2020s). Libraries were made using the immunoSEQ multiplex PCR assay. TCRdb's version of the immuneACCESS table is confined to in-frame rearrangements and falls short of the full clone set. An unresolved V gene accounts for under half of the shortfall where checked; the remainder is of unknown origin. The sample has 80,000 to 100,000 clones on record, 88% of them singletons. The ten largest make up over 12% of the sample. What was sequenced was blood. The receptor source for this set is a man aged 25 to 40 in good health.

V and J are TRBV5-1 and TRBJ2-5, with D possibly matching TRBD2 (6 bases). V was pared by 4 bases and J by 0 bases, with 16 bases between. The germline CDR1 and CDR2 sequences are SGHRS and YFSETQ. The CDR3 loop spans 16 amino acids. Here the CDR3 reads CASSAQWEANQETQYF. CDR3 in DNA: TGCGCCAGCAGCGCCCAGTGGGAGGCTAACCAAGAGACCCAGTACTTC. The full variable domain, its missing parts supplied by reference TRBV5-1 and TRBJ2-5, is KAGVTQTPRYLIKTRGQQVTLSCSPISGHRSVSWYQQTPGQGLQFLFEYFSETQRNKGNFPGRFSGRQFSNSRSEMNVSTLELGDSALYLCASSAQWEANQETQYFGPGTRLLVL.

Worth noting for this clone: Germline and junction disagree at one end, which may indicate a read error. J is TRBJ2-7 and V is TRBV9; 7 bases align to TRBD1. The CDR3 runs to 10 residues. Germline V gives CDR1 SGDLS, CDR2 YYNGEE. The CDR3 loop reads CLTGAYEQYF. The CDR3 DNA reads as TGCTTAACAGGGGCCTACGAGCAGTACTTC.

The rearrangement joins TRBV6-5 to TRBJ2-7; 10 bases are a match to TRBD1. Looked up from germline, CDR1 is MNHEY and CDR2 is SVGAGI. Germline trimming cut 6 bases from V and 6 bases from J; bases unmatched to any gene: 8. CDR3 size: 14 residues. The CDR3 DNA follows: TGTGCCAGCAGCCCGGGACAGGGGTGTGGCGAGCAGTACTTC. Translating it yields CASSPGQGCGEQYF.

The chain has TRBV6-7 and TRBJ2-5; D is perhaps TRBD1 or TRBD2 (5 bases each). TRBV6-7 has ORF status, its function being uncertain. The V and J ends lost 7 bases and 1 base respectively, with 19 bases between them. CDR3 length equals 16 residues. The CDR3 DNA reads TGTGCCAGCATACCCCCCCTAGGGACCCTCCAAGAGACCCAGTACTTC. Protein: CASIPPLGTLQETQYF.

J is TRBJ1-1 and V is TRBV4-2; no firm D call. V was pared by 0 bases and J by 1 base, with 6 bases between. Germline V gene lookup returns CDR1 LGHNA and CDR2 YNFKEQ. This CDR3 contains 14 residues. The CDR3 is CASSQDAGNTEAFF. Here the CDR3 DNA reads TGTGCCAGCAGCCAAGATGCGGGGAACACTGAAGCTTTCTTT.

The rearrangement joins TRBV5-1 to TRBJ2-1; 12 positions agree with TRBD1. Germline V gives CDR1 SGHRS, CDR2 YFSETQ. The CDR3 contains 14 residues. Trimming took 7 bases from V and 6 from J; bases not matched to a gene: 5. The CDR3 sequence: CASVTGQGANEQFF. As DNA, the CDR3 is TGCGCCAGCGTGACGGGACAGGGGGCCAATGAGCAGTTCTTC.

The rearrangement joins TRBV19 to TRBJ1-5, with D possibly being TRBD1 (6 bases). The CDR3 is 17 residues long. The germline V gene encodes CDR1 LNHDA and CDR2 SQIVND (reference sequence). V gave up 5 bases and J gave up 3 bases, with 20 bases separating them. This CDR3 is CASSPGAGGLINQPQHF. As DNA, the CDR3 is TGTGCCAGTAGTCCAGGGGCGGGGGGCTTGATCAATCAGCCCCAGCATTTT.

This clone was observed a single time. This chain links TRBV28 with TRBJ2-2, with D possibly matching TRBD2 (6 bases). CDR1 is MDHEN and CDR2 is SYDVKM in the germline V gene. V lost 7 bases and J lost 3, with 15 bases in between. The CDR3 is 15 amino acids. CDR3 amino acids: CASMMGGLYTGELFF. In DNA, the CDR3 is TGTGCCAGCATGATGGGGGGACTTTACACCGGGGAGCTGTTTTTT.

This chain uses TRBV27 with TRBJ2-7; D gene uncertain. V was pared by 4 bases and J by 0 bases, with 1 base between. The V gene's germline CDR1 is MNHEY and CDR2 SMNVEV (reference sequence). The CDR3 covers 11 residues. CDR3 amino acids: CASSSSYEQYF. As DNA, the CDR3 is TGTGCCAGCAGTTCCTCCTACGAGCAGTACTTC.

The chain employs TRBV15 and TRBJ2-7; D may be TRBD1 or TRBD2 (5 bases each). CDR1 and CDR2 (germline): LNHNV, YYDKDF (reference sequence). Deletions cut 0 bases from V and 6 bases from J, with 15 bases between. This CDR3 is built from 15 residues. The CDR3 DNA reads as TGTGCCACCAGCAGAGATTTCGGGGCTATACGCGAGCAGTACTTC. Amino acids: CATSRDFGAIREQYF. Using reference TRBV15 and TRBJ2-7 for the parts outside the CDR3, the full variable domain is DAMVIQNPRYQVTQFGKPVTLSCSQTLNHNVMYWYQQKSSQAPKLLFHYYDKDFNNEADTPDNFQSRRPNTSFCFLDIRSPGLGDTAMYLCATSRDFGAIREQYFGPGTRLTVT.

The genes are TRBV7-9 and TRBJ2-5; possibly TRBD1 for D (5 bases). The CDR3 has 13 residues. V gave up 1 base and J gave up 5 bases, with 8 bases separating them. The germline gives CDR1 SEHNR, CDR2 FQNEAQ (reference sequence). The chain's CDR3 is CASSLDRWETQYF. The DNA of the CDR3 is TGTGCCAGCAGCTTAGACAGGTGGGAGACCCAGTACTTC. Based on the CDR3 plus reference TRBV7-9 and TRBJ2-5, the full variable domain is DTGVSQNPRHKITKRGQNVTFRCDPISEHNRLYWYRQTLGQGPEFLTYFQNEAQLEKSRLLSDRFSAERPKGSFSTLEIQRTEQGDSAMYLCASSLDRWETQYFGPGTRLLVL.

The chain joins TRBV4-2 to TRBJ2-7; 13 bases are shared with TRBD2. The CDR3 length is 18 residues. Trimming removed 4 bases from V and 5 bases from J; junction bases left unmatched: 14. The V gene's germline CDR1 is LGHNA and CDR2 YNFKEQ. The CDR3 sequence: CASSLEDRTSGSPHEQYF. DNA for the CDR3: TGTGCCAGCAGCCTAGAGGATAGGACTAGCGGGAGTCCCCACGAGCAGTACTTC.

The chain employs TRBV10-3 and TRBJ2-7; D possibly uses TRBD1 or TRBD2 (6 bases each). Per the germline V gene, CDR1 is ENHRY and CDR2 is SYGVKD. V lost 3 bases and J lost 3, with 12 bases in between. This CDR3 has 14 amino acids. CDR3 protein: CAISETGRIYEQYF. The CDR3, as DNA: TGTGCCATCAGTGAAACAGGGAGGATCTACGAGCAGTACTTC.

The chain joins TRBV9 to TRBJ1-6; no firm D call. Trimming took 4 bases from V and 5 from J, leaving 13 bases between them. The CDR3 runs to 15 residues. Germline V CDR1 and CDR2: SGDLS, YYNGEE. The CDR3 sequence is CASSSNTVNNSPLHF. The CDR3 DNA reads as TGTGCCAGCAGCTCAAACACGGTGAATAATTCACCCCTCCACTTT.

This clone appeared once. V is TRBV7-9 and J is TRBJ2-7; D unresolved. The CDR3 has 15 residues. The V end lost 1 base, the J end lost 0 bases, and 10 bases lay between the germline ends. Per germline, CDR1 SEHNR and CDR2 FQNEAQ (reference sequence). The CDR3 spells CASSLGVGVSYEQYF. The CDR3 DNA sequence: TGTGCCAGCAGCTTAGGAGTAGGAGTCTCCTACGAGCAGTACTTC.

The chain carries TRBV19 and TRBJ2-2, with TRBD1 matching 9 bases. This CDR3 contains 16 residues. J gave up 6 bases and V 7 bases, and 12 bases lay outside the gene matches. Germline V gives CDR1 LNHDA, CDR2 SQIVND (reference sequence). CDR3 loop: CASTSPGTGRPGELFF. In DNA, the CDR3 is TGTGCCAGTACCTCTCCCGGGACAGGGAGGCCCGGGGAGCTGTTTTTT.

This chain joins TRBV24-1 and TRBJ2-7; 9 bases are a match to TRBD2. The CDR3 is 16 residues long. The germline V gene has CDR1 KGHDR and CDR2 SFDVKD. V lost 1 base to trimming and J lost 2 bases; unmatched junction nucleotides: 5. The CDR3: CATSDFRGRVAYEQYF. The CDR3 nucleotides are TGTGCCACCAGTGATTTCCGCGGGAGGGTAGCCTACGAGCAGTACTTC.

V usage is TRBV18 and J usage is TRBJ2-5; D uncertain. CDR3 length: 13 amino acids. V dropped 10 bases and J dropped 2 bases, with 14 bases sitting between them. Germline values: CDR1 KGHSH, CDR2 LQKENI. As DNA, the CDR3 is TGTGCCACCGCCGTACAGAATCAAGAGACCCAGTACTTC. Protein sequence: CATAVQNQETQYF.

The V gene is TRBV3-1 (or the pseudogene TRBV3-2), the J gene TRBJ2-5, with 7 bases identical to TRBD2. Germline V CDR1 and CDR2: LGHDT, YNNKEL (reference sequence). J was trimmed by 4 bases and V by 2 bases; bases with no gene match: 7. This CDR3 spans 15 amino acids. The CDR3 spells CASSQRQGGAETQYF. CDR3 bases: TGTGCCAGCAGCCAAAGGCAGGGAGGGGCAGAGACCCAGTACTTC.

This chain links TRBV6-5 with TRBJ2-1, with D possibly TRBD2 on 6 matching bases. The V gene lost 5 bases and the J gene lost 9 bases, with 17 bases spanning the gap. CDR1 is MNHEY, CDR2 SVGAGI, per germline. The CDR3 covers 14 residues. CDR3 nucleotides: TGTGCCAGCAGTCCCCGACTAGGGTCGGTTGAGCAGTTCTTC. This encodes CASSPRLGSVEQFF.

V gene TRBV5-6 combines with J gene TRBJ1-1; 7 bases map to TRBD1. Trimming cost V 5 bases and J 0 bases; bases outside gene matches: 10. The CDR3 loop spans 16 amino acids. The V gene's germline CDR1 is SGHDT and CDR2 YYEEEE. The CDR3 loop reads CASRRGTASMNTEAFF. Written as DNA, the CDR3 is TGTGCCAGCAGACGCGGGACAGCTTCCATGAACACTGAAGCTTTCTTT. Using reference TRBV5-6 and TRBJ1-1 for the parts outside the CDR3, the full variable domain is DAGVTQSPTHLIKTRGQQVTLRCSPKSGHDTVSWYQQALGQGPQFIFQYYEEEERQRGNFPDRFSGHQFPNYSSELNVNALLLGDSALYLCASRRGTASMNTEAFFGQGTRLTVV.

The genes are TRBV3-1 (or the pseudogene TRBV3-2) and TRBJ2-7; D not resolved. Germline V lookup: CDR1 LGHDT, CDR2 YNNKEL (reference sequence). The CDR3 is 14 residues long. Trimming stripped 4 bases from V and 2 bases from J, with 12 bases between. The CDR3 reads CASSPTVTPYEQYF. In nucleotides, the CDR3 is TGTGCCAGCAGCCCAACCGTCACACCCTACGAGCAGTACTTC.

CDR3 protein: CASSLWTSGTDTQYF. The CDR3 DNA sequence: TGCGCCAGCAGCCTCTGGACTAGCGGCACAGATACGCAGTATTTT. The V and J genes are TRBV5-1 and TRBJ2-3; 9 nucleotides align to TRBD2. CDR1 is SGHRS and CDR2 is YFSETQ in the germline V gene. Trimming at V came to 4 bases and at J to 1 base, leaving 4 bases not matched to a gene. This CDR3 has 15 residues.